These 30 T cell receptor beta chains were sequenced from one sample in a study of OX40 agonist ivuxolimab in advanced cancers. The method was immunoSEQ multiplex PCR; TCRdb's version includes in-frame clones alone and lacks a portion of them. The sample lists 95,000 to 100,000 clones, just under 95% occurring once. Source: CD4+ or CD8+ T cells sorted from blood, taken in a trial of the OX40 agonist ivuxolimab. These receptors were obtained from an adult with an advanced solid tumor such as melanoma, head and neck, liver or kidney cancer.

The J gene is TRBJ2-1, the V gene TRBV4-3; D is perhaps TRBD1 or TRBD2 (5 bases each). V dropped 3 bases and J dropped 10 bases, with 13 bases sitting between them. This CDR3 has 13 amino acids. The germline V gene has CDR1 LGHNA and CDR2 YSLEER. The CDR3 nucleotides are TGCGCCAGCAGCCAGGACCTGGGACGAGAGCAGTTCTTC. Its protein product is CASSQDLGREQFF.

The rearrangement uses TRBV12-5 and TRBJ1-1, with D possibly being TRBD1 (5 bases). V was shortened by 2 bases and J by 1 base, with 11 bases between the two germline ends. The CDR3 runs to 15 residues. Germline V gives CDR1 LGHNT, CDR2 FRNRAP. The CDR3 spells CASGLWGSRNTEAFF. The CDR3 DNA sequence: TGTGCTAGTGGTTTGTGGGGCAGTCGGAACACTGAAGCTTTCTTT.

The chain uses TRBV5-1 and TRBJ2-1; 8 bases fit TRBD2. Germline assignment: CDR1 SGHRS and CDR2 YFSETQ. V gave up 2 bases and J gave up 5 bases; unmatched junction bases: 12. The CDR3 loop spans 17 amino acids. The CDR3 protein is CASSFLLAGPPHNEQFF. Written as DNA, the CDR3 is TGCGCCAGCAGCTTTTTGTTAGCGGGGCCGCCCCACAATGAGCAGTTCTTC.

V is TRBV14 and J is TRBJ2-3; D is undetermined. This CDR3 has 14 residues. Germline V gene data show CDR1 as SGHDN and CDR2 as FVKESK. Trimming cost V 1 base and J 5 bases, with 10 bases left between them. As DNA, the CDR3 is TGTGCCAGCAGCCAAGTCAGGTCGAAAGATACGCAGTATTTT. It specifies CASSQVRSKDTQYF.

The chain joins TRBV6-6 to TRBJ2-1; 12 nucleotides match TRBD2. The junction had 13 bases not matched to a gene; V was cut back by 7 bases and J by 9 bases. The CDR3 contains 16 residues. Germline assignment: CDR1 MNHNY and CDR2 SVGAGI (reference sequence). The CDR3 sequence: CASTVPSSGGAGEQFF. The CDR3 DNA sequence: TGTGCCAGCACCGTCCCTTCTAGCGGGGGGGCCGGTGAGCAGTTCTTC.

This chain joins TRBV6-1 and TRBJ2-2, with D perhaps assigned TRBD1 or TRBD2 (6 bases each). Germline V gives CDR1 MNHNS, CDR2 SASEGT. With 4 bases removed from V and 5 bases from J, the gap between germline ends came to 17 bases. This CDR3 region has 16 residues. Here the CDR3 reads CASSVWWGAGTGELFF. Here the CDR3 DNA reads TGTGCCAGCAGTGTTTGGTGGGGGGCCGGAACCGGGGAGCTGTTTTTT.

This chain uses TRBV7-9 with TRBJ1-3; weak D call: TRBD1 (5 bases). The CDR3 sequence is 17 residues long. Trimming cost V 5 bases and J 0 bases, with 17 bases left between them. Germline V gene data show CDR1 as SEHNR and CDR2 as FQNEAQ (reference sequence). The CDR3 here is CASSPLNRILSGNTIYF. The CDR3 coding sequence is TGTGCCAGCAGCCCCCTAAACAGGATCCTCTCTGGAAACACCATATATTTT.

The chain is built from TRBV28 and TRBJ2-2, with TRBD1 matching over 7 bases. The CDR3 contains 15 residues. Trimming took 5 bases from V and 1 from J; bases not matched to a gene: 4. Germline V gene lookup returns CDR1 MDHEN and CDR2 SYDVKM. CDR3 sequence reads: CASSTRTGNTGELFF. Here the CDR3 DNA reads TGTGCCAGCAGTACGAGGACAGGGAACACCGGGGAGCTGTTTTTT.

Worth noting for this clone: The same CDR3 also results from other DNA sequences found in this sample. V gene TRBV11-2 combines with J gene TRBJ1-6; D gene ambiguous. Trimming removed 6 bases from V and 8 bases from J, with 14 bases in between. Germline CDR1 reads SGHAT; CDR2 reads FQNNGV. The CDR3 extends over 14 amino acids. The CDR3 DNA sequence: TGTGCCAGCAGTTGGGTTTCTCGTGATTCACCCCTCCACTTT. This translates into CASSWVSRDSPLHF.

V and J are TRBV10-3 and TRBJ1-5, with D unresolved. Germline V lookup: CDR1 ENHRY, CDR2 SYGVKD. There are 16 residues in the CDR3. Trimming stripped 1 base from V and 1 base from J, with 11 bases between. CDR3 coding DNA: TGTGCCATCAGTGAGTACGCGGGGAGGAGCAATCAGCCCCAGCATTTT. Encoded protein: CAISEYAGRSNQPQHF.

The gene calls are TRBV6-6 and TRBJ2-5; TRBD2 is a possible D gene (5 bases). Germline assignment: CDR1 MNHNY and CDR2 SVGAGI (reference sequence). V was clipped by 6 bases and J by 5 bases, with 10 bases between them. This CDR3 is built from 12 residues. The chain's CDR3 is CASSPSGETQYF. The DNA of the CDR3 is TGTGCCAGCAGCCCCTCGGGGGAGACCCAGTACTTC.

The rearrangement links TRBV19 to TRBJ2-3; TRBD2 might be the D (5 bases). The germline V and J ends were trimmed by 5 bases and 2 bases, with 20 bases remaining between them. There are 17 residues in the CDR3. Germline CDR1 is LNHDA and CDR2 is SQIVND (reference sequence). In DNA, the CDR3 is TGTGCCAGTAGTTCAACCTTCGGACGGGGATACACAGATACGCAGTATTTT. Residues: CASSSTFGRGYTDTQYF.

The V gene is TRBV27, the J gene TRBJ2-1, with 11 nucleotides matching TRBD1. The CDR3 covers 18 residues. The V gene end was trimmed by 2 bases and the J gene end by 8 bases; junction bases not matched to a gene: 14. Germline V gives CDR1 MNHEY, CDR2 SMNVEV (reference sequence). CDR3 in amino acids: CASSLRGGGDRGDHEQFF. In DNA, the CDR3 is TGTGCCAGCAGTTTAAGGGGTGGTGGGGACAGGGGGGATCATGAGCAGTTCTTC.

The CDR3 DNA is TGCGCCAGCAGCTTCAGGACTAGCGGGGCACCGGATACGCAGTATTTT. This translates into CASSFRTSGAPDTQYF. The chain joins TRBV5-1 to TRBJ2-3; TRBD2 matches 12 bases. CDR1 SGHRS and CDR2 YFSETQ come from the germline V gene. Trimming removed 2 bases from V and 6 bases from J; junction bases left unmatched: 7. The length of the CDR3 is 16 residues. The entire variable domain, with the rest obtained from reference TRBV5-1 and TRBJ2-3, is as follows: KAGVTQTPRYLIKTRGQQVTLSCSPISGHRSVSWYQQTPGQGLQFLFEYFSETQRNKGNFPGRFSGRQFSNSRSEMNVSTLELGDSALYLCASSFRTSGAPDTQYFGPGTRLTVL.

This chain uses TRBV2 with TRBJ2-5; D unresolved. The CDR3 length is 13 residues. Trimming shortened V by 7 bases and J by 4 bases, and 13 bases separated the two germline ends. Germline loops: CDR1 SNHLY, CDR2 FYNNEI. The CDR3: CASTGVGSETQYF. The CDR3 DNA follows: TGTGCCAGCACCGGAGTGGGCTCAGAGACCCAGTACTTC.

This clone appeared a single time. The V gene is TRBV29-1, the J gene TRBJ2-4; a weak D match, TRBD2 (6 bases). CDR3 length: 19 residues. Trimming left V 4 bases short and J 0 bases short, with 25 bases between. Germline V gene sequence: CDR1 SQVTM, CDR2 ANQGSEA. The CDR3 reads CSVAERASRRAEAKNIQYF. The CDR3 nucleotides are TGCAGCGTTGCAGAGCGGGCCTCCCGAAGGGCCGAAGCCAAAAACATTCAGTACTTC.

V and J are TRBV27 and TRBJ2-1; 10 bases are shared with TRBD2. The junction had 3 bases not matched to a gene; V was cut back by 6 bases and J by 1 base. The length of the CDR3 is 15 residues. Germline values: CDR1 MNHEY, CDR2 SMNVEV (reference sequence). This CDR3 is CASRIAGGSYNEQFF. The DNA of the CDR3 is TGTGCCAGCAGGATAGCGGGGGGATCCTACAATGAGCAGTTCTTC.

This sequence joins TRBV10-2 and TRBJ2-1; TRBD2 agrees at 16 bases. V shed 7 bases and J 7 bases; nucleotides not matched to a gene: 1. There are 14 residues in the CDR3. Germline V gene lookup returns CDR1 WSHSY and CDR2 SAAADI. As DNA, the CDR3 is TGCGCCAGCAAGGGACTAGCGGGGGGGAATGAGCAGTTCTTC. Its translation: CASKGLAGGNEQFF.

V usage is TRBV2 and J usage is TRBJ1-2; no definite D call. The CDR3 contains 14 residues. CDR1 and CDR2 from the germline V gene are SNHLY and FYNNEI. V was trimmed by 4 bases and J by 5 bases, leaving 14 bases between them. The CDR3 DNA reads as TGTGCCAGCAGTGTCCAAGGCAGCTATTATGGCTACACCTTC. It codes for CASSVQGSYYGYTF.

CDR3 residues: CASSTGQGYYEQYF. CDR3 DNA: TGTGCCAGCAGCACCGGACAGGGTTACTACGAGCAGTACTTC. V gene TRBV5-4 combines with J gene TRBJ2-7, with 8 bases matching TRBD1. The CDR3 covers 14 residues. J gave up 3 bases and V 4 bases, and 6 bases lay outside the gene matches. Germline V gene sequence: CDR1 SGHNT, CDR2 YYREEE (reference sequence).

This chain connects TRBV27 to TRBJ2-2; 8 bases line up with TRBD1. V gave up 2 bases and J gave up 8 bases; unmatched junction bases: 10. Germline values: CDR1 MNHEY, CDR2 SMNVEV (reference sequence). The CDR3 extends over 16 amino acids. The CDR3 region has the DNA TGTGCCAGCAGTTTACGAGCAGGGGGCGCGGGAGGGGAGCTGTTTTTT. Translation gives CASSLRAGGAGGELFF.

The chain couples TRBV7-3 to TRBJ2-2, with TRBD2 matching 12 bases. Germline CDR1 and CDR2: SGHTA and FQGTGA. Trimming took 5 bases from V and 5 from J; bases not matched to a gene: 9. The length of the CDR3 is 17 residues. The CDR3 sequence is CASSLMTSGSVTGELFF. The DNA of the CDR3 is TGTGCCAGCAGCCTCATGACTAGCGGGAGCGTAACCGGGGAGCTGTTTTTT. Filled out from reference TRBV7-3 and TRBJ2-2, the complete variable domain reads GAGVSQTPSNKVTEKGKYVELRCDPISGHTALYWYRQSLGQGPEFLIYFQGTGAADDSGLPNDRFFAVRPEGSVSTLKIQRTERGDSAVYLCASSLMTSGSVTGELFFGEGSRLTVL.

The rearrangement uses TRBV7-3 and TRBJ2-3; D gene unclear. Germline CDR1 reads SGHTA; CDR2 reads FQGTGA. Trimming took off 4 bases at V and 2 bases at J, with 10 bases between the two ends. The CDR3 is 14 residues long. The CDR3 DNA is TGTGCCAGCAGCTCCGGAGTACTCACAGATACGCAGTATTTT. This gives the protein CASSSGVLTDTQYF.

The genes are TRBV5-1 and TRBJ2-3; 8 nucleotides match TRBD2. Germline values: CDR1 SGHRS, CDR2 YFSETQ. The CDR3 extends over 13 amino acids. The trim removed 5 bases at V and 8 bases at J, leaving 7 bases unmatched. The CDR3 DNA sequence: TGCGCCAGCAGTTCCGGGGGGGCGAGTACGCAGTATTTT. Translated: CASSSGGASTQYF.

A remark on this clone: One end of the junction is discordant with germline, which a read error may explain. The chain employs TRBV5-4 and TRBJ1-2; 8 bases fit TRBD1. In germline, CDR1 is SGHNT, CDR2 YYREEE (reference sequence). The CDR3 is 16 amino acids. For the CDR3, the DNA is TGCGCCAGCACCAAATTCCCGGGACAGGCCACTGGGGGCTACACCTTC. Translation: CASTKFPGQATGGYTF.

This chain joins TRBV30 and TRBJ2-4, with 8 nucleotides matching TRBD2. This CDR3 is built from 13 residues. Unmatched junction bases numbered 3, after V lost 5 bases and J lost 3 bases. From germline, CDR1 is GTSNPN and CDR2 SVGIG (reference sequence). The CDR3 protein is CAWAGGGKNIQYF. CDR3 DNA sequence: TGTGCCTGGGCGGGGGGCGGCAAAAACATTCAGTACTTC.

This rearrangement joins TRBV14 to TRBJ2-5, with D possibly being TRBD2 (5 bases). This CDR3 spans 17 amino acids. The V end was cut by 3 bases, the J end by 1 base, with 18 bases between. Germline-derived CDR1 and CDR2 are SGHDN and FVKESK. CDR3 sequence reads: CASSHGTRPNPQETQYF. CDR3 DNA sequence: TGTGCCAGCAGCCACGGTACTAGGCCCAACCCCCAAGAGACCCAGTACTTC.

This clone showed up just once. The chain carries TRBV19 and TRBJ1-2; D is undetermined. V gave up 7 bases and J gave up 0 bases, with 15 bases separating them. This CDR3 is 15 amino acids long. CDR1 LNHDA and CDR2 SQIVND come from the germline V gene (reference sequence). CDR3 residues: CASTLQSGPNYGYTF. CDR3 DNA: TGTGCCAGTACCCTCCAGTCAGGACCTAACTATGGCTACACCTTC.

V usage is TRBV30 and J usage is TRBJ1-5; D is unclear. From germline, CDR1 is GTSNPN and CDR2 SVGIG (reference sequence). The CDR3 runs 13 residues. V lost 2 bases and J 3 bases, leaving 8 bases between the germline ends. The CDR3: CAWSTNNNQPQHF. The DNA of the CDR3 is TGTGCCTGGAGTACAAATAACAATCAGCCCCAGCATTTT. Full variable domain (outside the CDR3, taken from reference TRBV30 and TRBJ1-5): SQTIHQWPATLVQPVGSPLSLECTVEGTSNPNLYWYRQAAGRGLQLLFYSVGIGQISSEVPQNLSASRPQDRQFILSSKKLLLSDSGFYLCAWSTNNNQPQHFGDGTRLSIL.

This chain's CDR3 is CALGRSGDTQYF. DNA for the CDR3: TGTGCCCTCGGGCGTTCAGGGGATACGCAGTATTTT. The chain joins TRBV6-5 to TRBJ2-3, with a possible D match to TRBD1 (5 bases). CDR1 is MNHEY, CDR2 SVGAGI, per germline. Trimming took off 11 bases at V and 6 bases at J, with 15 bases between the two ends. CDR3 size: 12 residues.